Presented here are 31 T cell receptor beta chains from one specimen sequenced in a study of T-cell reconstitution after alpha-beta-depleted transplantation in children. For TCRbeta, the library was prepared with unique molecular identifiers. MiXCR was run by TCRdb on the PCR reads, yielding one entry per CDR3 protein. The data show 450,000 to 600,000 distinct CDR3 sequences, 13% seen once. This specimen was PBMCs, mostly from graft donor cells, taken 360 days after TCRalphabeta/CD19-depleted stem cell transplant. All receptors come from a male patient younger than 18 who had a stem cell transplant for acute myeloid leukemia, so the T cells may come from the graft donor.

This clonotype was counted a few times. The CDR3 sequence: CASRADPGETQYF. In DNA form, the CDR3 reads TGTGCCAGCAGAGCGGACCCGGGCGAGACCCAGTACTTC. This sequence joins TRBV7-9 and TRBJ2-5; perhaps TRBD2 as D (5 bases). The V end was cut by 6 bases, the J end by 5 bases, with 13 bases between. Looked up from germline, CDR1 is SEHNR and CDR2 is FQNEAQ (reference sequence). This CDR3 spans 13 amino acids.

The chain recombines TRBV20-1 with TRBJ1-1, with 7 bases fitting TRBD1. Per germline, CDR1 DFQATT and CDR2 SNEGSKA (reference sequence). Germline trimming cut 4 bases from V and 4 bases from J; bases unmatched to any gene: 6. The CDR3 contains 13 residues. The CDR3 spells CSAITGAGTEAFF. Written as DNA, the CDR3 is TGCAGTGCTATAACAGGGGCTGGCACTGAAGCTTTCTTT.

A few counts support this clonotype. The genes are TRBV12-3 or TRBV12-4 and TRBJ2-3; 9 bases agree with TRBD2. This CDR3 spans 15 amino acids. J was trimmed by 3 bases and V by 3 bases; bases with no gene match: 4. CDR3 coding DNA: TGTGCCAGCAGTTTCGTTAGCGGGAGAACAGATACGCAGTATTTT. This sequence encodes CASSFVSGRTDTQYF.

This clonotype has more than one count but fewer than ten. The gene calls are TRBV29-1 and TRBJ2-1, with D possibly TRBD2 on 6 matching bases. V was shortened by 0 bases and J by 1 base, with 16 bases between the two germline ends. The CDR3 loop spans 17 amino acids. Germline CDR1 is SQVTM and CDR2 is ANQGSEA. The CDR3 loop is CSVEDLGGGGSYNEQFF. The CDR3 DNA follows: TGCAGCGTTGAAGATCTTGGGGGAGGCGGGTCCTACAATGAGCAGTTCTTC.

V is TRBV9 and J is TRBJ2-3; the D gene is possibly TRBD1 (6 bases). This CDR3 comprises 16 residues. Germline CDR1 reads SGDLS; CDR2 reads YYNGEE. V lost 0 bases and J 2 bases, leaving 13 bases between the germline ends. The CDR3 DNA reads TGTGCCAGCAGCGTAGCTCTAGAGGGGGACACAGATACGCAGTATTTT. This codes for CASSVALEGDTDTQYF.

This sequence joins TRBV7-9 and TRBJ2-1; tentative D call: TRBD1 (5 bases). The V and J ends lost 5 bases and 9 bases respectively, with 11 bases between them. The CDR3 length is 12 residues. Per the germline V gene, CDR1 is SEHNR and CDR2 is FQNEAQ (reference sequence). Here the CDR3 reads CASSTRVREQFF. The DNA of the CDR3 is TGTGCCAGCAGCACCAGGGTTCGTGAGCAGTTCTTC.

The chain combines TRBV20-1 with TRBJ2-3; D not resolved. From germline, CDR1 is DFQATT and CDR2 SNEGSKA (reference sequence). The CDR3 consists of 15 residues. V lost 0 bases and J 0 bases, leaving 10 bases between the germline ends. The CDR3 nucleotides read TGCAGTGCTAGAGATAGCAGTTTTAGCACAGATACGCAGTATTTT. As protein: CSARDSSFSTDTQYF.

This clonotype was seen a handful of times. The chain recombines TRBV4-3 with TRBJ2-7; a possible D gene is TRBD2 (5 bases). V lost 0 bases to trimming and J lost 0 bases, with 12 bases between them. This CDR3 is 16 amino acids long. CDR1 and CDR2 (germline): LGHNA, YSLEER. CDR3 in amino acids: CASSQETGNLSYEQYF. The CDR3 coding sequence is TGCGCCAGCAGCCAAGAAACGGGAAACCTCTCCTACGAGCAGTACTTC.

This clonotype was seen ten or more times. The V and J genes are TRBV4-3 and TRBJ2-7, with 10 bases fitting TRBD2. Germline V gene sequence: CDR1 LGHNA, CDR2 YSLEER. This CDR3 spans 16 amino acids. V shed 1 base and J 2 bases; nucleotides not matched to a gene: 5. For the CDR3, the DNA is TGCGCCAGCAGCCAAGGGGCTAGCGGGAGTGCCTACGAGCAGTACTTC. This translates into CASSQGASGSAYEQYF.

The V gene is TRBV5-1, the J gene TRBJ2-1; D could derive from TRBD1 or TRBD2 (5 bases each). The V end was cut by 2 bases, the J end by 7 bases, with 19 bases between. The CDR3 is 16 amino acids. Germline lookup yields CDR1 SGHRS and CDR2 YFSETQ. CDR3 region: CASSFPGRVGANEQFF. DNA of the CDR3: TGCGCCAGCAGCTTTCCGGGCAGGGTCGGGGCAAATGAGCAGTTCTTC.

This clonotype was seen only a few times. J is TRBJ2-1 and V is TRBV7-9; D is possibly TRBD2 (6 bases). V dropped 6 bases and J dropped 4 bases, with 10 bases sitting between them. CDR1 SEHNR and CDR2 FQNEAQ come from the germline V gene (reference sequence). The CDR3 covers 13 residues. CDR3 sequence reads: CASRRTTYNEQFF. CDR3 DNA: TGTGCCAGCAGGAGGACTACGTACAATGAGCAGTTCTTC. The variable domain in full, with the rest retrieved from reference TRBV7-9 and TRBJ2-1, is DTGVSQNPRHKITKRGQNVTFRCDPISEHNRLYWYRQTLGQGPEFLTYFQNEAQLEKSRLLSDRFSAERPKGSFSTLEIQRTEQGDSAMYLCASRRTTYNEQFFGPGTRLTVL.

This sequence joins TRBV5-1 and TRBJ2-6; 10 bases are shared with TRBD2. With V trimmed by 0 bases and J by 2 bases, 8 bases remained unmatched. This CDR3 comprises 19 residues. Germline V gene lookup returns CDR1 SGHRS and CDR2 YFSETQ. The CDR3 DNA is TGCGCCAGCAGCTTGGTGGGTTCTAGCGGGAGTCCTGGGGCCAACGTCCTGACTTTC. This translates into CASSLVGSSGSPGANVLTF.

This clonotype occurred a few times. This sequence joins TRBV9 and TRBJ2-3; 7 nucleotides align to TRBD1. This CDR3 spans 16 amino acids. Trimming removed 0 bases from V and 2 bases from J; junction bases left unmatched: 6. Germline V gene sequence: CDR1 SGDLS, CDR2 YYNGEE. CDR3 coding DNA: TGTGCCAGCAGCGTAGGGACAGGTTCTATCACAGATACGCAGTATTTT. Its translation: CASSVGTGSITDTQYF.

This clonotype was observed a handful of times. CDR3 sequence reads: CSARGLAGAGTGELFF. In DNA, the CDR3 is TGCAGTGCTAGAGGACTAGCGGGAGCTGGAACCGGGGAGCTGTTTTTT. This sequence joins TRBV20-1 and TRBJ2-2; TRBD2 aligns across 12 bases. With V trimmed by 1 base and J by 5 bases, 5 bases remained unmatched. This CDR3 comprises 16 residues. Germline CDR1 DFQATT, CDR2 SNEGSKA (reference sequence).

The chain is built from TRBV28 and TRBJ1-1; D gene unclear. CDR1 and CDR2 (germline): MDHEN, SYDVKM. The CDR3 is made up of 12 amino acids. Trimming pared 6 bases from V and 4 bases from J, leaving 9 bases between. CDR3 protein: CASSPTFTEAFF. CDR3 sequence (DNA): TGTGCCAGCAGCCCCACTTTCACTGAAGCTTTCTTT.

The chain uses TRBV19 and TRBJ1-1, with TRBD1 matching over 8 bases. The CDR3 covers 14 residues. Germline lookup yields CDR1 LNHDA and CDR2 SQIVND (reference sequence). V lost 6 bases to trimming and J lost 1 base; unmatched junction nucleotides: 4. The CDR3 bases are TGTGCCAGTAGACAAGACAGGGGGAACACTGAAGCTTTCTTT. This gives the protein CASRQDRGNTEAFF.

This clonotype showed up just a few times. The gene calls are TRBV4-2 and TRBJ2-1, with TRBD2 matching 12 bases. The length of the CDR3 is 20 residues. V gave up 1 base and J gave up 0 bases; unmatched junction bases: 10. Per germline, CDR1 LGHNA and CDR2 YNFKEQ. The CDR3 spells CASSQVVLAGGPGSYNEQFF. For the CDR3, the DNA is TGTGCCAGCAGCCAAGTTGTCCTAGCGGGAGGGCCCGGCTCCTACAATGAGCAGTTCTTC.

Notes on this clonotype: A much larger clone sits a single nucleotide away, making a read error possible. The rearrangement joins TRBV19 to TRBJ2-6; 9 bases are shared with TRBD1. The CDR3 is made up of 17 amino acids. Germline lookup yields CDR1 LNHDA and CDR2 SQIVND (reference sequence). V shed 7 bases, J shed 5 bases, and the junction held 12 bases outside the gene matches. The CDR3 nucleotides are TGTGCCAGTACCCAACAGGGGGCAAGGGTTAGGGCCAACGTCCTGACTTTC. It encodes CASTQQGARVRANVLTF.

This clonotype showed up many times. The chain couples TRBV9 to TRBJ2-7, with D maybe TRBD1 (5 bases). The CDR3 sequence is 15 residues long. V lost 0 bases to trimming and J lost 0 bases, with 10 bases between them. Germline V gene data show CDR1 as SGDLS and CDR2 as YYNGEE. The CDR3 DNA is TGTGCCAGCAGCGTAGGAGGACACAACTCCTACGAGCAGTACTTC. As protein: CASSVGGHNSYEQYF.

CDR3 sequence (DNA): TGCAGTGCTAGGTTGACAGGGCTTAGTCCCTACGAGCAGTACTTC. Translated: CSARLTGLSPYEQYF. The chain carries TRBV20-1 and TRBJ2-7; TRBD1 aligns across 7 bases. CDR1 is DFQATT and CDR2 is SNEGSKA in the germline V gene (reference sequence). The CDR3 sequence is 15 residues long. V was pared by 3 bases and J by 2 bases, with 10 bases of the junction left unmatched.

Here the CDR3 DNA reads TGCGCCAGCAGCATCCGGACTAGCGGGGAAGTAGCCAAAAACATTCAGTACTTC. Its protein product is CASSIRTSGEVAKNIQYF. The rearrangement uses TRBV5-1 and TRBJ2-4; 12 nucleotides line up with TRBD2. The trim removed 4 bases at V and 0 bases at J, leaving 8 bases unmatched. The germline V gene encodes CDR1 SGHRS and CDR2 YFSETQ. The CDR3 runs 18 residues. Drawing the rest from reference TRBV5-1 and TRBJ2-4, the complete variable domain is KAGVTQTPRYLIKTRGQQVTLSCSPISGHRSVSWYQQTPGQGLQFLFEYFSETQRNKGNFPGRFSGRQFSNSRSEMNVSTLELGDSALYLCASSIRTSGEVAKNIQYFGAGTRLSVL.

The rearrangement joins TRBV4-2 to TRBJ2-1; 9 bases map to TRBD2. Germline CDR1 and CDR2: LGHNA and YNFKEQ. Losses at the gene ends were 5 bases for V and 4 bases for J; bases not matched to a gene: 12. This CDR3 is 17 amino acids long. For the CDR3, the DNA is TGTGCCAGCAGCGGGGCGGGAGGGCCAGGTTCTTACAATGAGCAGTTCTTC. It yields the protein CASSGAGGPGSYNEQFF.

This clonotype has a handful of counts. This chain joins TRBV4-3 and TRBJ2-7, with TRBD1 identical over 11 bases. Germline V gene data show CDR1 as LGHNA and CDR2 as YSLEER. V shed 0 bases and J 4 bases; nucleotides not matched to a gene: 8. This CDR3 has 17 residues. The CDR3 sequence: CASSQDLGTGGGYEQYF. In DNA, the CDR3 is TGCGCCAGCAGCCAAGATCTGGGGACAGGGGGTGGTTACGAGCAGTACTTC.

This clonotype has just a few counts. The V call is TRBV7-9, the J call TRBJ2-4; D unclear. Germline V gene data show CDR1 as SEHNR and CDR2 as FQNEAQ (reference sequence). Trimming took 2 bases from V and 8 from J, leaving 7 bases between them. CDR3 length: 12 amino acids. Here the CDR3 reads CASSLSAHIQYF. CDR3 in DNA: TGTGCCAGCAGCTTATCCGCCCACATTCAGTACTTC.

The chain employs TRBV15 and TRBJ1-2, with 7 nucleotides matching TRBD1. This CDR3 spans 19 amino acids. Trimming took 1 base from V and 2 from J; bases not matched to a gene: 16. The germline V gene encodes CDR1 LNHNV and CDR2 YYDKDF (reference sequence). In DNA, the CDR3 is TGTGCCACCAGCAGAGCCAAAGGGGCCCAGGGGGGAAAAAACTATGGCTACACCTTC. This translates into CATSRAKGAQGGKNYGYTF.

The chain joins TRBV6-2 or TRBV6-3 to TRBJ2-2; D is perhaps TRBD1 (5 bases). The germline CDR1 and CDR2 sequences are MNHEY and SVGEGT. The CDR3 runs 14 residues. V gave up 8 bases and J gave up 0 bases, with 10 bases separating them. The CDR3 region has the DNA TGTGCCAGCGTCGACAGACCGAACACCGGGGAGCTGTTTTTT. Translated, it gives CASVDRPNTGELFF.

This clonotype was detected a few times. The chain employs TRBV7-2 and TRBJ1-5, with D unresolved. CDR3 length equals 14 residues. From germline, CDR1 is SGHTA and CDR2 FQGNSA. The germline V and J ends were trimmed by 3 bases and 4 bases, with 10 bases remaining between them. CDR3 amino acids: CASSFRDPNQPQHF. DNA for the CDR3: TGTGCCAGCAGCTTTAGGGATCCTAATCAGCCCCAGCATTTT.

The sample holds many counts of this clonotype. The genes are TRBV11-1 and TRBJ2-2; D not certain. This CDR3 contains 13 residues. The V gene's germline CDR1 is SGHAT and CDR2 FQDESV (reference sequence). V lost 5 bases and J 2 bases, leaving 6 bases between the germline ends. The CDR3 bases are TGTGCCAGCAGCCCTTTTAACACCGGGGAGCTGTTTTTT. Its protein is CASSPFNTGELFF.

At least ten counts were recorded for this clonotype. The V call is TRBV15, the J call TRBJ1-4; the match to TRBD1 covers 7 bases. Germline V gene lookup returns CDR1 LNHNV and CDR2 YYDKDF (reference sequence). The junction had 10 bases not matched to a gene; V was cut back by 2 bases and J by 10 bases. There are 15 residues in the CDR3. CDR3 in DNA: TGTGCCACCAGCAGAATAGGACAGGAAGGCCCAAAACTGTTTTTT. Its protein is CATSRIGQEGPKLFF.

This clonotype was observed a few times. CDR3 nucleotide sequence: TGCAGTGCTAGAGACGGAGGCGGGACTAGCGGGAACCACGAGCAGTACTTC. Its protein is CSARDGGGTSGNHEQYF. This chain links TRBV20-1 with TRBJ2-7, with 13 bases fitting TRBD2. Germline loops: CDR1 DFQATT, CDR2 SNEGSKA (reference sequence). The CDR3 extends over 17 amino acids. V shed 0 bases, J shed 5 bases, and the junction held 10 bases outside the gene matches.

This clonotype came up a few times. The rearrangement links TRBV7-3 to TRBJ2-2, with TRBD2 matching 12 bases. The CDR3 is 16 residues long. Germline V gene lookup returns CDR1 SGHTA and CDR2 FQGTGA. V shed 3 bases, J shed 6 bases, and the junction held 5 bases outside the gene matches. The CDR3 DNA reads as TGTGCCAGCAGCTTGCGGACTAGCGGGACCCCCGGGGAGCTGTTTTTT. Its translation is CASSLRTSGTPGELFF.